This paragraph reports one T cell receptor beta chain. The sample belongs to a study of blood T cell repertoires in COVID-19. In the authors' workflow: Scientists estimated how many nucleated cells there were by amplifying reference gene primers. Profiling relied on immunoSEQ multiplex PCR, and the TCRdb table lists in-frame clones only, not all of them. D and trimming were read from the DNA, whereas the V and J calls and clone size are those reported in that table. Of roughly 250,000 clones in the sample, almost 85% were seen once. The CDR3 runs 17 residues. After removal of 0 bases from V and 5 bases from J, the junction contained 6 bases not matched to a gene. CDR1 is LGHNA, CDR2 YNFKEQ, per germline.

The receptor comes from a woman of 80 years or more with acute or convalescent COVID-19. The sample was peripheral blood. This rearrangement joins TRBV4-2 to TRBJ2-3, with 12 bases lining up with TRBD2. CDR3 residues: CASSQEMLAGGQDTQYF. In DNA form, the CDR3 reads TGTGCCAGCAGCCAAGAGATGCTAGCGGGGGGGCAAGATACGCAGTATTTT.